This paragraph covers one TCR beta chain sequence. No antigen is known for it. This CDR3 contains 15 residues. V lost 4 bases and J 8 bases, leaving 20 bases between the germline ends. Germline V gene data show CDR1 as SGHTA and CDR2 as FQGNSA. The data were taken from a study of shared clonotypes between healthy human individuals. Study results and limitations: The represented genetic and exposure-history diversity was limited by the small number of donors. Memory subsets generally showed lower estimated richness than naive subsets.

Assay execution proceeded at the deep level. As originally analysed: ImmunoSEQ junction-only sequences lacked quality scores, so their filtering differed. TCRdb's copy holds only in-frame clones and misses some; the assay was immunoSEQ multiplex PCR. The DNA gave D and trimming, while V, J and clone size come from that table. The sample has about 2.3 million clones; more than 80% are singletons. This clonotype was sampled from a man aged 18 to 30 in good health. Some clones in this sample may be carry-over from other donors' samples. The V and J genes are TRBV7-2 and TRBJ1-2; the D gene is possibly TRBD1 (6 bases). Sequences were obtained from naive CD4+ T cells from PBMCs. Subset in this sample: CD45RA+ positively selected. Here the CDR3 DNA reads TGTGCCAGCAGCTCACCAACCCTCCGGGGGCAAGGCTACACCTTC. Protein sequence: CASSSPTLRGQGYTF.